This T cell receptor beta chain was sequenced for a study of blood T cells in healthy people across ages. Study outcomes and limitations: Significant beta diversity loss was already apparent by age about 39, declining roughly linearly.

Russia was home to the donors, healthy Caucasian individuals aged roughly 6 to 90. The study isolated at least 7 million PBMCs from each sample. The use of a sample-barcoded 5' primer and a J-beta primer mix characterized a second PCR of roughly 6 to 12 cycles. With 12 random nucleotides, a template-switch adaptor tagged each individual cDNA molecule. TCRdb re-derived calls from the 5' RACE reads in MiXCR, one entry per CDR3 protein. The table includes over 600,000 distinct CDR3 sequences, more than 20% detected once. A remark on this clonotype: Its antigen is still unknown.

The receptor was isolated from a man aged 70-80 years in good health. Source material: blood.

In nucleotides, the CDR3 is TGTGCCAGCAGCGTAGAGGGCTCTGGAAACACCATATATTTT. It is translated as CASSVEGSGNTIYF. The chain is built from TRBV9 and TRBJ1-3; unclear D gene. Germline V CDR1 and CDR2: SGDLS, YYNGEE. V lost 0 bases and J lost 0, with 4 bases in between. The CDR3 sequence is 14 residues long. The variable domain in full, completed from reference TRBV9 and TRBJ1-3, reads DSGVTQTPKHLITATGQRVTLRCSPRSGDLSVYWYQQSLDQGLQFLIQYYNGEERAKGNILERFSAQQFPDLHSELNLSSLELGDSALYFCASSVEGSGNTIYFGEGSWLTVV.